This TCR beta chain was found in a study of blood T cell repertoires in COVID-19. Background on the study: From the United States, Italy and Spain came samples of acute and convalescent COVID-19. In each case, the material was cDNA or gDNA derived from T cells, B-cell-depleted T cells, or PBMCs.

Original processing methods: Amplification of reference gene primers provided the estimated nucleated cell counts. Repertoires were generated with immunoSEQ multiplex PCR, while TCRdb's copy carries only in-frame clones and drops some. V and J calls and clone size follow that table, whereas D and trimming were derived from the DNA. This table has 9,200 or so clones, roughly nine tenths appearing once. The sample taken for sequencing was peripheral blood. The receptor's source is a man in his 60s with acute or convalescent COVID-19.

CDR3 region: CSVVDSSLFGTEAFF. The DNA of the CDR3 is TGCAGCGTTGTGGACAGTAGTCTGTTCGGGACTGAAGCTTTCTTT. The chain carries TRBV29-1 and TRBJ1-1, with D perhaps TRBD1 (6 bases). Looked up from germline, CDR1 is SQVTM and CDR2 is ANQGSEA. This CDR3 has 15 residues. Trimming removed 4 bases at V and 5 bases at J, with 20 bases between. The whole variable domain, remainder taken from reference TRBV29-1 and TRBJ1-1, is SAVISQKPSRDICQRGTSLTIQCQVDSQVTMMFWYRQQPGQSLTLIATANQGSEATYESGFVIDKFPISRPNLTFSTLTVSNMSPEDSSIYLCSVVDSSLFGTEAFFGQGTRLTVV.